The 6 T cell receptor beta chains below all came from one sample that was sequenced in a study of a mutant IDH1 vaccine in newly diagnosed glioma. Time point defined: week 47, end of study. The study gave 300 ug of mutant IDH1 20-mer peptide per vaccine dose, with topical imiquimod. Repertoires were generated with immunoSEQ multiplex PCR, while TCRdb's copy carries only in-frame clones and drops some. The table has about 94,000 clones, 89% seen once. Antigens of these TCRs are unknown. Sequences were derived from PBMCs, sampled from a glioma patient whose treatment included an IDH1 peptide vaccine. The origin of the receptors is a woman in her 50s with glioma.

This clone appeared once. This rearrangement joins TRBV5-5 to TRBJ1-5; no definite D call. This CDR3 has 14 amino acids. Trimming shortened V by 0 bases and J by 4 bases, and 8 bases separated the two germline ends. CDR1 is SGHKS and CDR2 is YYEKEE in the germline V gene (reference sequence). CDR3 DNA: TGTGCCAGCAGCTTGGCATCGGGGAATCAGCCCCAGCATTTT. The encoded protein is CASSLASGNQPQHF.

The chain combines TRBV19 with TRBJ2-6, with D tentatively TRBD2 (5 bases). The CDR3 loop spans 15 amino acids. V gave up 5 bases and J gave up 2 bases, with 10 bases separating them. Germline values: CDR1 LNHDA, CDR2 SQIVND (reference sequence). The CDR3 region has the DNA TGTGCCAGTAGTTCCGGAGCGGCTGGGGCCAACGTCCTGACTTTC. Translated: CASSSGAAGANVLTF.

With regard to this clone: This CDR3 is also generated by other DNA sequences in the sample. The chain has TRBV6-6 and TRBJ2-1; 11 nucleotides line up with TRBD2. Germline CDR1 is MNHNY and CDR2 is SVGAGI (reference sequence). The CDR3 is 16 amino acids. Losses at the gene ends were 0 bases for V and 8 bases for J; bases not matched to a gene: 6. The CDR3 nucleotides are TGTGCCAGCAGTTACTCGAGGCTAGCGGGAGGCGATGAGCAGTTCTTC. Its translation is CASSYSRLAGGDEQFF.

In its sample, this clone was seen a few times. This rearrangement joins TRBV27 to TRBJ1-1; 12 nucleotides align to TRBD1. Germline CDR1 MNHEY, CDR2 SMNVEV (reference sequence). The J segment lost 10 bases and the V segment lost 0 bases, leaving 6 bases of the junction unmatched. The CDR3 runs 15 residues. CDR3 DNA sequence: TGTGCCAGCAGTTTATCGGGACAGGGGGCCTTAGGAGCTTTCTTT. It codes for CASSLSGQGALGAFF.

This chain links TRBV5-1 with TRBJ2-1; D is possibly TRBD2 (6 bases). CDR1 SGHRS and CDR2 YFSETQ come from the germline V gene. The V end was cut by 4 bases, the J end by 11 bases, with 16 bases between. CDR3 length: 13 residues. The CDR3 reads CASSPEGLLQQFF. Here the CDR3 DNA reads TGCGCCAGCAGCCCGGAGGGCTTGCTTCAGCAGTTCTTC.

Only a few counts were recorded for this clone. The rearrangement uses TRBV6-5 and TRBJ1-1; D may be TRBD1 (6 bases). The germline gives CDR1 MNHEY, CDR2 SVGAGI. V gave up 2 bases and J gave up 4 bases, with 17 bases separating them. The CDR3 covers 16 residues. The CDR3 DNA reads as TGTGCCAGCAGTTACCTAAGTAGGGGGAGCGGCACTGAAGCTTTCTTT. The encoded protein is CASSYLSRGSGTEAFF.